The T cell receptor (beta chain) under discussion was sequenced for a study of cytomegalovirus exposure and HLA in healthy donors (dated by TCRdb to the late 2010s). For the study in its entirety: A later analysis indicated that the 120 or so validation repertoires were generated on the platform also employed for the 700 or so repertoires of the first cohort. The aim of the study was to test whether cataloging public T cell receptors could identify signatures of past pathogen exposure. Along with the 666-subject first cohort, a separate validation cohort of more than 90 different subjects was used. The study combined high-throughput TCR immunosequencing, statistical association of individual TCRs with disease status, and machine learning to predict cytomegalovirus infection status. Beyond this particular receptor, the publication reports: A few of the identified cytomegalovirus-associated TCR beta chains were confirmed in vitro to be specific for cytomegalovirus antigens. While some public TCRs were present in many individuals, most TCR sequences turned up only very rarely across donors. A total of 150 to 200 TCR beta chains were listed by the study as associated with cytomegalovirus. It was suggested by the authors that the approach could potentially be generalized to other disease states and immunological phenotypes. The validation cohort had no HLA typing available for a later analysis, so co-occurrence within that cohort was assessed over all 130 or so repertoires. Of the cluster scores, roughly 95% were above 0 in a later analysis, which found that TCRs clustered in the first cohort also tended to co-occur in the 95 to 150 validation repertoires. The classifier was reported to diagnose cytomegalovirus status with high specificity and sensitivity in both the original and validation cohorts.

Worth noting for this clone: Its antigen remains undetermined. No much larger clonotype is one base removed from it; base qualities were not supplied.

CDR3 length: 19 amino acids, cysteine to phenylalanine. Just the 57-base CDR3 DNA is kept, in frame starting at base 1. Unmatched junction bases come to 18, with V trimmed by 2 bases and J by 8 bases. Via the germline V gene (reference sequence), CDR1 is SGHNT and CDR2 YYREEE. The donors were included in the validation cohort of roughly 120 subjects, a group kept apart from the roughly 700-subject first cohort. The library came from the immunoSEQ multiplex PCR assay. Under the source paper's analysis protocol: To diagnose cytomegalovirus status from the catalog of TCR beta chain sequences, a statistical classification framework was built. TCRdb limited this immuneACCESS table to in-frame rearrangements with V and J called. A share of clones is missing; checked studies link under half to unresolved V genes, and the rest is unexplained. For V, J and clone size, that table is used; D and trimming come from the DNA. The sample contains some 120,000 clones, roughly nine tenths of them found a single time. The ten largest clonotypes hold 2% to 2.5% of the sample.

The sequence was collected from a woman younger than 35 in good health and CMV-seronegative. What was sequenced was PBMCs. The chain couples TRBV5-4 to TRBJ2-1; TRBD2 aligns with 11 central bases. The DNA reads TGTGCCAGCAGCTTAGATGGGACAATTTTTAGCGGGAGGGAGGATGAGCAGTTCTTC. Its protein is CASSLDGTIFSGREDEQFF. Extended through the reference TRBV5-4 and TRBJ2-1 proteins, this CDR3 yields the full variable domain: ETGVTQSPTHLIKTRGQQVTLRCSSQSGHNTVSWYQQALGQGPQFIFQYYREEENGRGNFPPRFSGLQFPNYSSELNVNALELDDSALYLCASSLDGTIFSGREDEQFFGPGTRLTVL.